This T cell receptor (beta chain) was sequenced in a study of T cell repertoires in cytomegalovirus infection. Per germline, CDR1 SGHTA and CDR2 FQGNSA. With 2 bases removed from V and 6 bases from J, the gap between germline ends came to 17 bases. CDR3 length: 16 amino acids. Study conclusions and caveats: The study identified carriers of CMV plus the relevant HLA from cumulative public TCR beta family frequency.

This clonotype was counted ten times or more. Its target is unknown. TCRdb re-derived calls from the reads in MiXCR, one entry per CDR3 protein. Among 250,000 to 350,000 distinct CDR3 sequences, roughly 26% were seen once, and the ten largest hold around 14%. The chain carries TRBV7-2 and TRBJ2-1; D gene uncertain. Sequencing input: PBMCs. The receptor comes from a human donor in good health (CMV status not recorded). Some clones in this sample may be carry-over from other donors' samples. The DNA for the CDR3 is TGTGCCAGCAGCTTAACCCCCCCTACGAAGGCCAATGAGCAGTTCTTC. Protein: CASSLTPPTKANEQFF.